These T cell receptor beta chains were read from a single sample in a study of immune evolution from preneoplasia to lung adenocarcinoma. The repertoire was sequenced with immunoSEQ multiplex PCR; TCRdb's copy has only in-frame clones and lacks some. In the table there are 2,000 to 2,500 clones, 80% of which are singletons. The specimen sequenced was FFPE normal lung tissue adjacent to the tumor. The receptors originated from a person aged 55 to 70 with lung adenocarcinoma. CDR3s include the opening cysteine and the closing phenylalanine or tryptophan. The order of the fields is J gene, clone size, D gene, V gene, CDR3 protein, CDR3 DNA. The D gene is left open where the match is weak. Clone size is not always given. Where it is, it says once, few, many or a class for expanded clones.

>TRBJ2-5|-|-|TRBV7-2
CASSLVVRETQYF
TGTGCCAGCAGCTTAGTGGTACGGGAGACCCAGTACTTC
>TRBJ2-3|-|-|TRBV9
CASSADGRSTDTQYF
TGTGCCAGCAGCGCCGACGGTCGGAGCACAGATACGCAGTATTTT
>TRBJ2-3|once|-|TRBV19
CASSVRSSTDTQYF
TGTGCCAGTAGTGTACGTTCTAGCACAGATACGCAGTATTTT
>TRBJ1-4|-|TRBD1|TRBV28
CASSERTGHEKLFF
TGTGCCAGCAGTGAAAGGACAGGTCACGAAAAACTGTTTTTT
>TRBJ2-1|-|-|TRBV2
CASSEIEQFF
TGTGCCAGCAGTGAGATTGAGCAGTTCTTC
>TRBJ1-3|-|-|TRBV7-9
CASSLVGRTTGNTIYF
TGTGCCAGCAGCTTAGTAGGACGGACTACTGGAAACACCATATATTTT
>TRBJ1-1|-|-|TRBV19
CASERDTNTEAFF
TGTGCCAGCGAGCGGGACACGAACACTGAAGCTTTCTTT
>TRBJ2-7|-|TRBD2|TRBV4-1
CASSPTAMSGTPYEQYF
TGCGCCAGCAGCCCCACGGCGATGAGCGGGACGCCCTACGAGCAGTACTTC
>TRBJ2-2|-|TRBD1|TRBV19
CASSIPGQTTGELFF
TGTGCCAGTAGTATCCCGGGACAGACTACCGGGGAGCTGTTTTTT
>TRBJ2-1|-|TRBD2|TRBV2
CASRPGGTRGTNEQFF
TGTGCCAGCAGGCCGGGGGGGACTAGAGGGACTAACGAGCAGTTCTTC
>TRBJ2-6|-|-|TRBV30
CAWGSSGANVLTF
TGTGCCTGGGGAAGCTCTGGGGCCAACGTCCTGACTTTC
>TRBJ1-1|-|-|TRBV7-9
CASSPGGPGTEAFF
TGTGCCAGCAGCCCGGGGGGGCCTGGCACTGAAGCTTTCTTT
>TRBJ1-5|-|TRBD1|TRBV5-8
CASSFGGTGIFRPQHF
TGTGCCAGCAGTTTTGGCGGGACAGGTATCTTTCGGCCCCAGCATTTT
>TRBJ1-5|few|TRBD1|TRBV6-1
CASRITGDSNQPQHF
TGTGCCAGCAGGATAACAGGGGATAGCAATCAGCCCCAGCATTTT
>TRBJ2-1|-|-|TRBV6-4
CASSEGDGTYNEQFF
TGTGCCAGCAGTGAGGGGGACGGAACTTACAATGAGCAGTTCTTC
>TRBJ1-1|-|-|TRBV28
CASTLPAGGRAGGTEAFF
TGTGCCAGCACCCTCCCGGCGGGGGGCCGGGCCGGGGGCACTGAAGCTTTCTTT
>TRBJ2-5|-|-|TRBV19
CASSPRGGRQETQYF
TGTGCCAGTAGTCCCAGGGGAGGGAGGCAAGAGACCCAGTACTTC
>TRBJ2-7|-|TRBD1|TRBV4-1
CASSQDGTGGYEQYF
TGCGCCAGCAGCCAAGACGGGACAGGGGGCTACGAGCAGTACTTC
>TRBJ1-6|-|-|TRBV30
CAWIPHGGSPLHF
TGTGCCTGGATCCCTCACGGCGGGTCACCCCTCCACTTT
>TRBJ2-7|-|-|TRBV28
CASSSGGAPYEQYF
TGTGCCAGCAGTTCCGGGGGAGCGCCCTACGAGCAGTACTTC
>TRBJ1-1|-|TRBD1|TRBV30
CAWSLQGITEAFF
TGTGCCTGGAGCCTACAGGGGATCACTGAAGCTTTCTTT
>TRBJ2-7|-|TRBD2|TRBV5-1
CASSPGTSGIYEQYF
TGCGCCAGCAGCCCCGGGACTAGCGGTATCTACGAGCAGTACTTC
>TRBJ2-2|-|TRBD1|TRBV11-2
CASSLRVRDRVAGELFF
TGTGCCAGCAGCTTAAGAGTCCGGGACAGGGTCGCCGGGGAGCTGTTTTTT
>TRBJ1-1|-|-|TRBV6-5
CASRRARNTEAFF
TGTGCCAGCAGAAGGGCGCGGAACACTGAAGCTTTCTTT
>TRBJ2-1|-|-|TRBV6-5
CASRTSGSSVNEQFF
TGTGCCAGCAGGACGTCAGGGAGTTCGGTCAATGAGCAGTTCTTC
>TRBJ2-1|-|-|TRBV5-4
CASSLDSSTYNEQFF
TGTGCCAGCAGCTTAGACAGCTCTACCTACAATGAGCAGTTCTTC
>TRBJ2-2|-|-|TRBV9
CASSIVNTGELFF
TGTGCCAGCAGCATTGTAAACACCGGGGAGCTGTTTTTT
>TRBJ2-7|-|-|TRBV25-1
CASSPTEGGVHEQYF
TGTGCCAGCAGCCCGACCGAGGGTGGGGTTCACGAGCAGTACTTC
>TRBJ2-7|-|TRBD2|TRBV29-1
CSVGGTSGSDEQYF
TGCAGCGTTGGGGGGACTAGCGGGAGCGACGAGCAGTACTTC
>TRBJ2-3|-|TRBD2|TRBV28
CASSQPTSGSQDTQYF
TGTGCCAGCAGCCAACCGACTAGCGGGAGCCAAGATACGCAGTATTTT
>TRBJ2-3|once|TRBD1|TRBV4-1
CASSQSGQGYLRTDTQYF
TGCGCCAGCAGCCAATCGGGACAGGGCTATCTTAGGACAGATACGCAGTATTTT
>TRBJ1-1|-|-|TRBV7-2
CASSSGHQNTEAFF
TGTGCCAGCAGCTCGGGACACCAGAACACTGAAGCTTTCTTT
>TRBJ1-2|-|-|TRBV29-1
CSILQGDGYTF
TGCAGCATATTACAGGGTGATGGCTACACCTTC
>TRBJ2-7|-|TRBD1|TRBV18
CASSEQQGGKGEQYF
TGTGCCAGCTCAGAACAACAGGGGGGCAAAGGCGAGCAGTACTTC
>TRBJ1-5|-|-|TRBV18
CASSPVREGNQPQHF
TGTGCCAGCTCACCAGTCAGGGAGGGCAATCAGCCCCAGCATTTT
>TRBJ2-3|-|-|TRBV7-8
CASSPSTGTTDTQYF
TGTGCCAGCAGCCCTTCGACGGGAACCACAGATACGCAGTATTTT
>TRBJ1-4|-|TRBD1|TRBV7-8
CASSLSPPQGANSREKLFF
TGTGCCAGCAGCTTAAGCCCCCCGCAGGGGGCGAATTCGAGAGAAAAACTGTTTTTT
>TRBJ2-6|-|-|TRBV19
CASIRTASSGANVLTF
TGTGCCAGTATAAGGACAGCCTCCTCTGGGGCCAACGTCCTGACTTTC
>TRBJ2-3|-|-|TRBV6-5
CASNTGQTSTDTQYF
TGTGCCAGCAACACGGGGCAGACGAGCACAGATACGCAGTATTTT
>TRBJ1-1|-|-|TRBV28
CATLRGNTEAFF
TGTGCCACTCTTAGGGGAAACACTGAAGCTTTTTTT
>TRBJ2-7|few|TRBD2|TRBV27
CASRPSGTYEQYF
TGTGCCAGCAGACCTAGCGGGACCTACGAGCAGTACTTC
>TRBJ2-2|-|-|TRBV11-3
CASAAGPDTGELFF
TGTGCCTCCGCGGCAGGGCCGGACACCGGGGAGCTGTTTTTT
>TRBJ2-7|-|-|TRBV4-3
CASSQGWGGRYEQYF
TGCGCCAGCAGCCAGGGATGGGGGGGGCGGTACGAGCAGTACTTC
>TRBJ1-1|-|-|TRBV7-2
CASSLAPPRRNTEAFF
TGTGCCAGCAGCTTAGCCCCCCCAAGGAGGAACACTGAAGCTTTCTTT
>TRBJ2-3|-|-|TRBV27
CASSSTDRSTDTQYF
TGTGCCAGCAGCTCTACGGACCGATCCACAGATACGCAGTATTTT
>TRBJ1-2|few|-|TRBV10-3
CAISEGQGYGYTF
TGTGCCATCAGTGAAGGTCAGGGGTATGGCTACACCTTC
>TRBJ2-1|-|-|TRBV11-2
CASSVRRGVLEQFF
TGTGCCAGCAGCGTAAGAAGGGGGGTGCTTGAGCAGTTCTTC
>TRBJ2-1|-|-|TRBV4-1
CASSQEVSYNEQFF
TGCGCCAGCAGCCAAGAAGTCAGCTACAATGAGCAGTTCTTC
>TRBJ2-1|-|-|TRBV5-4
CASSLQGSSYNEQFF
TGTGCCAGCAGCTTGCAGGGGTCGTCCTACAATGAGCAGTTCTTC
>TRBJ2-7|-|TRBD1|TRBV7-6
CASGRGPDYEQYF
TGTGCCAGCGGCAGGGGGCCAGACTACGAGCAGTACTTC
>TRBJ2-1|-|-|TRBV7-2
CASSPPGDFYNEQFF
TGTGCCAGCAGCCCTCCGGGAGATTTCTACAATGAGCAGTTCTTC
>TRBJ2-5|-|TRBD2|TRBV30
CAWSEGLAGARETQYF
TGTGCCTGGAGTGAAGGACTAGCGGGAGCTAGAGAGACCCAGTACTTC
>TRBJ2-6|large|TRBD1|TRBV15
CATRQTGSGANVLTF
TGTGCCACCAGACAGACAGGGTCTGGGGCCAACGTCCTGACTTTC
>TRBJ1-1|-|TRBD1|TRBV19
CASSSPGQGATEAFF
TGTGCCAGTAGTTCACCGGGACAGGGGGCCACTGAAGCTTTCTTT
>TRBJ2-7|-|TRBD1|TRBV6-5
CASSFRDRGSYEQYF
TGTGCCAGCAGTTTCCGGGACAGGGGCTCCTACGAGCAGTACTTC
>TRBJ1-5|-|-|TRBV6-5
CASSYTTGTDQPQHF
TGTGCCAGCAGTTACACCACAGGGACGGATCAGCCCCAGCATTTT
>TRBJ1-2|-|-|TRBV6-5
CASSYSRVIDYGYTF
TGTGCCAGCAGTTACTCGAGGGTAATCGACTATGGCTACACCTTC
>TRBJ1-5|-|-|TRBV7-9
CASSTTGDQPQHF
TGTGCCAGCAGCACGACAGGAGATCAGCCCCAGCATTTT
>TRBJ1-3|few|-|TRBV27
CASSLSQGNTIYF
TGTGCCAGCAGTTTAAGCCAGGGAAACACCATATATTTT
>TRBJ2-1|-|-|TRBV5-1
CASKTGGGGSHNEQFF
TGCGCCAGCAAGACGGGGGGCGGTGGGTCCCACAATGAGCAGTTCTTC